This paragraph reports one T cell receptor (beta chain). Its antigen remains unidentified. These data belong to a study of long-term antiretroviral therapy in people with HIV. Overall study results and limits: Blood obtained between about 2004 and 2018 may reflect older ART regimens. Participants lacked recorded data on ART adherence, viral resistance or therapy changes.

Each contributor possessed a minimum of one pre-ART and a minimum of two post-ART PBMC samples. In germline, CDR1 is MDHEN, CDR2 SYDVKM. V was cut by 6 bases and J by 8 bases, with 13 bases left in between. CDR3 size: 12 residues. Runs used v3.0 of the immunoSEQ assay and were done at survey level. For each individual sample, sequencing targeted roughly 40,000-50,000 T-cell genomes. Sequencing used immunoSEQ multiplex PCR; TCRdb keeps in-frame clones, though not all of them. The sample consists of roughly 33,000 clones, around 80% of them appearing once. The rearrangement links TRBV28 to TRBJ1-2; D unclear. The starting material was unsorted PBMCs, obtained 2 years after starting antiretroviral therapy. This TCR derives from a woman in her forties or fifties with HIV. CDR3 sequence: CASSRLLGGYTF. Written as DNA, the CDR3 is TGTGCCAGCAGCCGACTGTTGGGGGGCTACACCTTC.